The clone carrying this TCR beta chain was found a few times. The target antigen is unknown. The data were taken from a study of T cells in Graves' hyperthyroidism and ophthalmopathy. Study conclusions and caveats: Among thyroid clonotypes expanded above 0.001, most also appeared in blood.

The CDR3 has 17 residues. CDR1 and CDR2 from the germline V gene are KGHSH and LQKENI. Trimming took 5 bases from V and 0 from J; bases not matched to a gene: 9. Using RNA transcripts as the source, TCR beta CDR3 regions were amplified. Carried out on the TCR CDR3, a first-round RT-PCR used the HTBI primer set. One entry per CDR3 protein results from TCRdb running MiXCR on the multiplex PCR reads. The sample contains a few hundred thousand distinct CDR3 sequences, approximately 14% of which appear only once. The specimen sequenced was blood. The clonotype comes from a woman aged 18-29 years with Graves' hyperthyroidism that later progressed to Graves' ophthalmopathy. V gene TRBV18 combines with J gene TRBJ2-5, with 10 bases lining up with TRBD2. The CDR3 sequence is CASSTGLALGYQETQYF. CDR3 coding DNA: TGTGCCAGCTCAACGGGACTAGCGTTAGGGTACCAAGAGACCCAGTACTTC.